This is a list of T cell receptor beta chains from one sample in a study of PD-1 blockade in classical Hodgkin lymphoma. TCRdb's table, derived via immunoSEQ multiplex PCR, lists solely in-frame clones and lacks some. The sample holds approximately 52,000 clones, approximately 89% seen once. The source material was peripheral blood mononuclear cells (PBMCs), sampled before the fourth cycle of nivolumab. Receptors were obtained from a human donor with classical Hodgkin lymphoma. The CDR3 runs from the conserved cysteine through the conserved F or W. A D gene is named only where the DNA matches it firmly. Size tells how often a clone was seen (once, few, many) or the class of an expanded clone, and some rows leave it out.

once	17	TRBV5-5	TRBJ2-5	TRBD2	TGTGCCAGCAGCTTGGCCCGGATAGCGGGGGCCCAAGAGACCCAGTACTTC	CASSLARIAGAQETQYF
NA	15	TRBV18	TRBJ2-3	NA	TGTGCCAGCTCACCCTCGGACGGATACACAGATACGCAGTATTTT	CASSPSDGYTDTQYF
NA	13	TRBV6-1	TRBJ2-3	TRBD2	TGTGCCAGCAGTCTAGCGGGGTCAGATACGCAGTATTTT	CASSLAGSDTQYF
NA	16	TRBV6-6	TRBJ1-3	NA	TGTGCCAGCAGTTACTCGTTCGCTGGGGCCCGAAACACCATATATTTT	CASSYSFAGARNTIYF
NA	16	TRBV27	TRBJ1-1	TRBD1	TGTGCCAGCAGTTTTCAAGGGCTACAGGGGCTCACTGAAGCTTTCTTT	CASSFQGLQGLTEAFF
NA	16	TRBV18	TRBJ1-1	NA	TGTGCCAGCTCACCCCGACAGGTGGATATGAACACTGAAGCTTTCTTT	CASSPRQVDMNTEAFF
NA	15	TRBV19	TRBJ1-2	NA	TGTGCCAGTAGCCTGGGGAGGGGAAATTACTATGGCTACACCTTC	CASSLGRGNYYGYTF
NA	14	TRBV19	TRBJ2-5	TRBD1	TGTGCCAGTAGTCTCCGGACAGGGGCTGAGACCCAGTACTTC	CASSLRTGAETQYF
NA	14	TRBV6-6	TRBJ2-3	NA	TGTGCCAGCAGCCAGACGGGGGGCACAGATACGCAGTATTTT	CASSQTGGTDTQYF
NA	15	TRBV11-2	TRBJ2-2	TRBD2	TGTGCCAGCAGCTCCCGGACTAGCGCTACCGGGGAGCTGTTTTTT	CASSSRTSATGELFF
few	13	TRBV7-3	TRBJ2-5	NA	TGTGCCAGCAGCTTAGGGGTCCAAGAGACCCAGTACTTC	CASSLGVQETQYF
NA	14	TRBV2	TRBJ1-4	NA	TGTGCCAGCAGGGTGACAGGATTAAATGAAAAACTGTTTTTT	CASRVTGLNEKLFF
NA	16	TRBV19	TRBJ2-1	TRBD2	TGTGCCAGTAGTATAGCCCGCGGGAGTACCAACAATGAGCAGTTCTTC	CASSIARGSTNNEQFF
NA	16	TRBV28	TRBJ1-1	NA	TGTGCCAGCAGTTTTGAGGGAGGCAGGGCAGGGACTGAAGCTTTCTTT	CASSFEGGRAGTEAFF
NA	17	TRBV2	TRBJ1-5	TRBD1	TGTGCCAGCAGTAGGGGACAGGGGGCTTTTAGCAATCAGCCCCAGCATTTT	CASSRGQGAFSNQPQHF
medium-sized	13	TRBV2	TRBJ2-3	NA	TGTGCCAGCACCTCAGGCCTGGGGGATACGCAGTATTTT	CASTSGLGDTQYF
once	9	TRBV20-1	TRBJ2-7	NA	TGCAGTGGGGCTAGAGAGCAGTACTTC	CSGAREQYF
NA	15	TRBV19	TRBJ1-5	NA	TGTGCCAGTAGTATATCCCTGAGCCCTAATCAGCCCCAGCATTTT	CASSISLSPNQPQHF
NA	14	TRBV7-8	TRBJ2-7	NA	TGTGCCAGCAGCTTAGCCGCCAGGGACTACGAGCAGTACTTC	CASSLAARDYEQYF
few	19	TRBV28	TRBJ2-7	TRBD2	TGTGCCAGCAGTTTCCCTGCCGGACTAGCGGGAGGGCTCACCTACGAGCAGTACTTC	CASSFPAGLAGGLTYEQYF
NA	14	TRBV7-7	TRBJ2-7	NA	TGTGCTAGCAGCTTAGGTCCAGGTTCCTACGAGCAGTACTTC	CASSLGPGSYEQYF
NA	15	TRBV6-1	TRBJ2-2	TRBD1	TGTGCCAGCAGTTTAAGACAGGGGTACACCGGGGAGCTGTTTTTT	CASSLRQGYTGELFF
NA	15	TRBV28	TRBJ1-5	NA	TGTGCCAGCAGTTTATTCGGGGGAGGAGGTCAGCCCCAGCATTTT	CASSLFGGGGQPQHF
NA	15	TRBV7-2	TRBJ1-4	NA	TGTGCCAGCAGCCGGGACACGTTATCAGCTGTGAAACTGTTTTTT	CASSRDTLSAVKLFF
NA	14	TRBV7-3	TRBJ2-7	TRBD2	TGTGCCAGCAGCATTGGACTAGCGTCCTACGAGCAGTACTTC	CASSIGLASYEQYF
NA	14	TRBV6-5	TRBJ1-6	NA	TGTGCCAGCAGGCCCAGCTCCTATAATTCACCCCTCCACTTT	CASRPSSYNSPLHF
NA	15	TRBV4-1	TRBJ2-5	NA	TGCGCCAGCAGCCAAGTCCGGACTACACAAGAGACCCAGTACTTC	CASSQVRTTQETQYF
NA	15	TRBV5-5	TRBJ1-2	NA	TGTGCCAGCAGCTTGGCCGTTGTGTTAGGCTATGGCTACACCTTC	CASSLAVVLGYGYTF
once	15	TRBV4-3	TRBJ2-1	NA	TGCGCCAGCAGCACGGACTTATCCTCCTACAATGAGCAGTTCTTC	CASSTDLSSYNEQFF
NA	17	TRBV18	TRBJ1-5	NA	TGTGCCAGCTCACCACCGCACGGCTATAGCTCAAATCAGCCCCAGCATTTT	CASSPPHGYSSNQPQHF
few	13	TRBV6-5	TRBJ1-1	NA	TGTGCCAGCGGTGTCCGTGTTGGCACTGAAGCTTTCTTT	CASGVRVGTEAFF
NA	15	TRBV4-1	TRBJ2-7	NA	TGCGCCAGCAGCCAAGATATGAACGCGCCCTACGAGCAGTACTTC	CASSQDMNAPYEQYF
NA	15	TRBV5-1	TRBJ2-7	NA	TGCGCCAGCAGCTTGGCTGGCAGTTTCTCCTACGAGCAGTACTTC	CASSLAGSFSYEQYF
NA	12	TRBV6-5	TRBJ2-5	NA	TGTGCCAGCAGTTACTCGGGAGAGACCCAGTACTTC	CASSYSGETQYF
NA	15	TRBV28	TRBJ2-3	NA	TGTGCCAGCAGCCATCGACGGGGTGGGACAGATACGCAGTATTTT	CASSHRRGGTDTQYF
NA	14	TRBV6-6	TRBJ1-6	TRBD1	TGTGCCAGCAGCCTTCGACAGGGGCGATCACCCCTCCACTTT	CASSLRQGRSPLHF
NA	16	TRBV28	TRBJ2-1	TRBD2	TGTGCCAGCAGTCCGGGACTAGCGGGGGGTTACAATGAGCAGTTCTTC	CASSPGLAGGYNEQFF
NA	17	TRBV4-2	TRBJ2-1	NA	TGTGCCAGCAGCCAAGATCCAGCGGATAGCTCCTACAATGAGCAGTTCTTC	CASSQDPADSSYNEQFF
NA	15	TRBV7-9	TRBJ2-7	NA	TGTGCCAGCAGCGACACCCAAGGTGGGTCCTACGAGCAGTACTTC	CASSDTQGGSYEQYF
NA	16	TRBV7-9	TRBJ2-3	NA	TGTGCCAGCAGCCAAAAGGGTGGGCCCCCCACAGATACGCAGTATTTT	CASSQKGGPPTDTQYF
few	15	TRBV7-2	TRBJ2-7	NA	TGTGCCAGCAGCTTTCTGGGGGACCCTTCCTACGAGCAGTACTTC	CASSFLGDPSYEQYF
NA	15	TRBV9	TRBJ1-4	NA	TGTGCCAGCAGCGTAGGAGGCAGAACTAATGAAAAACTGTTTTTT	CASSVGGRTNEKLFF
NA	13	TRBV27	TRBJ2-7	NA	TGTGCCAGCAGTTTATCCCCACAGTACGAGCAGTACTTC	CASSLSPQYEQYF
NA	13	TRBV7-9	TRBJ1-1	NA	TGTGCCAGCAGCCGCGGACCCAACACTGAAGCTTTCTTT	CASSRGPNTEAFF
few	15	TRBV4-1	TRBJ1-1	TRBD1	TGCGCCAGCAGCTATACTTGGACAGGGGTCACTGAAGCTTTCTTT	CASSYTWTGVTEAFF
NA	16	TRBV4-2	TRBJ2-6	NA	TGTGCCAGCAGCCAAGAGCGGATATCTGGGGCCAACGTCCTGACTTTC	CASSQERISGANVLTF
NA	14	TRBV6-5	TRBJ1-6	TRBD1	TGTGCCAGCAGCCGGGACAGGGAGGATTCACCCCTCCACTTT	CASSRDREDSPLHF
NA	17	TRBV4-1	TRBJ1-3	NA	TGCGCCAGCACCCTAACCGGGGGGGTTTCCTCTGGAAACACCATATATTTT	CASTLTGGVSSGNTIYF
NA	14	TRBV29-1	TRBJ2-1	TRBD1	TGCAGCGTTGGGAACAGGGGGCATAACAATGAGCAGTTCTTC	CSVGNRGHNNEQFF